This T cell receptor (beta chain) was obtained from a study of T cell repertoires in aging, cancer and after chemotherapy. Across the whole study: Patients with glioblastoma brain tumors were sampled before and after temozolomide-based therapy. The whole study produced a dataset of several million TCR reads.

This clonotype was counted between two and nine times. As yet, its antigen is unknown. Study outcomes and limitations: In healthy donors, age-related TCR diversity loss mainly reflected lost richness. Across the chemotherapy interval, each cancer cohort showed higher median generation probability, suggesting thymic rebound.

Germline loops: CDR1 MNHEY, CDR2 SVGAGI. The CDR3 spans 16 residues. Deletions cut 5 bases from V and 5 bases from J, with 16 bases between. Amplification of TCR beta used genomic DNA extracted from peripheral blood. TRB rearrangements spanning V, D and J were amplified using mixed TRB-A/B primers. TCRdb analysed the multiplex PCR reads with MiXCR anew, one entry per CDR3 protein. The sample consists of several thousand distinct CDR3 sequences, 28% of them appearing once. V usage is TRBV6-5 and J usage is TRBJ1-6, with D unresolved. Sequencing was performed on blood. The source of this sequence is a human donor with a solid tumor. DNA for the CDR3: TGTGCCAGCAGTGAAGTGTGGCCTCCAAATAATTCACCCCTCCACTTT. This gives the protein CASSEVWPPNNSPLHF.